This T cell receptor beta chain was captured in a study of long-term antiretroviral therapy in people with HIV. The CDR3 totals 12 residues. CDR1 MDHEN and CDR2 SYDVKM come from the germline V gene. V lost 2 bases, J lost 3 bases, and 5 bases lay in between. Survey level was the resolution at which the v3.0 immunoSEQ assay ran. Profiled with immunoSEQ multiplex PCR; TCRdb holds only in-frame clones, not every one. The data show around 36,000 clones, with approximately 75% seen just once and approximately 3.4% held by the top ten. This clone came up a few times. The source of this sequence is a man aged 50 or older with HIV. This sequence joins TRBV28 and TRBJ2-7, with D uncertain. This specimen was unsorted PBMCs, taken 3 years after starting antiretroviral therapy. The CDR3 loop reads CASSLHGYEQYF. As DNA, the CDR3 is TGTGCCAGCAGTTTACACGGCTACGAGCAGTACTTC.